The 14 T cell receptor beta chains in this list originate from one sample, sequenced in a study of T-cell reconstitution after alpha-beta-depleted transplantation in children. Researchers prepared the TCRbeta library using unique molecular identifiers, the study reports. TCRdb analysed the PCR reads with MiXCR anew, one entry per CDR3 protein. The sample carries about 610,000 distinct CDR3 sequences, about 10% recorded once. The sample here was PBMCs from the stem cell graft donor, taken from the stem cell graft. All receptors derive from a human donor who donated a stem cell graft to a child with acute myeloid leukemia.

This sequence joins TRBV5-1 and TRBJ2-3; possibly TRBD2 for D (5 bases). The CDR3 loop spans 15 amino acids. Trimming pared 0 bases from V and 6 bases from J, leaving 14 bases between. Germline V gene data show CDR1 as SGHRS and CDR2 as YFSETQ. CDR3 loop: CASSLGFKERDTQYF. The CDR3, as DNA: TGCGCCAGCAGCTTGGGTTTCAAGGAGCGGGATACGCAGTATTTT.

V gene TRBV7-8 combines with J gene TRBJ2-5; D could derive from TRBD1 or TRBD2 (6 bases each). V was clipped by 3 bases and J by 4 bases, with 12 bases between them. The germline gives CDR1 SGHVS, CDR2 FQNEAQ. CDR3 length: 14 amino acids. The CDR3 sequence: CASSLARGGETQYF. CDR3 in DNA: TGTGCCAGCAGCTTGGCCAGGGGAGGAGAGACCCAGTACTTC.

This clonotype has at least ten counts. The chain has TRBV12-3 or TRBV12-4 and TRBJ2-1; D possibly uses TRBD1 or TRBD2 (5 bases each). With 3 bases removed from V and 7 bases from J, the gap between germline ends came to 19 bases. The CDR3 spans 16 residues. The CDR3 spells CASSLALGRPGNEQFF. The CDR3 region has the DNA TGTGCCAGCAGTTTGGCGTTGGGGCGTCCGGGGAATGAGCAGTTCTTC.

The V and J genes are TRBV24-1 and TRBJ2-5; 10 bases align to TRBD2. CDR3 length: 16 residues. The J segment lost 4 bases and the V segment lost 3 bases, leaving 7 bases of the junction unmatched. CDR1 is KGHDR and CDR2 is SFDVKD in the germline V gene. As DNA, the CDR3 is TGTGCCACCAGTGATCGCCTAGCGGGAGCTCTAGAGACCCAGTACTTC. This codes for CATSDRLAGALETQYF.

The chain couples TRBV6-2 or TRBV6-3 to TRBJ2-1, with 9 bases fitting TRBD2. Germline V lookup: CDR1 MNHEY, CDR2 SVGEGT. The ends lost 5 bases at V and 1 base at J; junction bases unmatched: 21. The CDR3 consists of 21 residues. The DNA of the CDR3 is TGTGCCAGCAGTACTCTACACGCGGGACTAGCCCCAGTATGGTCCTACAATGAGCAGTTCTTC. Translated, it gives CASSTLHAGLAPVWSYNEQFF.

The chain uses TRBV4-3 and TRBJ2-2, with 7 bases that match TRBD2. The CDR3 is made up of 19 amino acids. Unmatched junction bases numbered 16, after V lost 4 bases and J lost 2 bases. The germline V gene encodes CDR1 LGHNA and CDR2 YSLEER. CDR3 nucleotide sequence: TGCGCCAGCAGCCGAGATGTCGTGACTGCGGGAGTCAACACCGGGGAGCTGTTTTTT. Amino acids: CASSRDVVTAGVNTGELFF.

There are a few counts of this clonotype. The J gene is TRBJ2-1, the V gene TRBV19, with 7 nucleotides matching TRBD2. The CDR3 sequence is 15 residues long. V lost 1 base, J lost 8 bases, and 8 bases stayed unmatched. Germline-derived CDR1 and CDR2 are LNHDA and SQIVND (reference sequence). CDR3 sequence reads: CASSIVLTSVDEQFF. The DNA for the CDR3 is TGTGCCAGTAGTATAGTCCTTACTAGCGTCGATGAGCAGTTCTTC.

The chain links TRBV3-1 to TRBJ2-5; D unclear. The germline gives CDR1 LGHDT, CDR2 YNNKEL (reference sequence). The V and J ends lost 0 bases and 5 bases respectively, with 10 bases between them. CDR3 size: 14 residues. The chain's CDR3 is CASSQDIQTETQYF. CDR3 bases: TGTGCCAGCAGCCAAGATATCCAGACGGAGACCCAGTACTTC.

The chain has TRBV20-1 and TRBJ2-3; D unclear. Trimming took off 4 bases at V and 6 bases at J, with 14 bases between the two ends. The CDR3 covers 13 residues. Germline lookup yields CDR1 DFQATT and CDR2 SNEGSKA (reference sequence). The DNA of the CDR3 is TGCAGTGCTAACCCTTACACGCGGGATACGCAGTATTTT. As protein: CSANPYTRDTQYF.

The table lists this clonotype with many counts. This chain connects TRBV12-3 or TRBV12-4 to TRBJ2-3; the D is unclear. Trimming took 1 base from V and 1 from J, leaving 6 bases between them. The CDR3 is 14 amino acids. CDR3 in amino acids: CASSLEGGTDTQYF. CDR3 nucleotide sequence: TGTGCCAGCAGTTTAGAGGGCGGCACAGATACGCAGTATTTT.

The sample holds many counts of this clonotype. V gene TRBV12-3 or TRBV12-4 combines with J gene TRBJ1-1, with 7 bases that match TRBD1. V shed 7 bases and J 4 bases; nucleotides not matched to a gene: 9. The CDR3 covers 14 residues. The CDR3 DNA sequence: TGTGCCAGCATCCTGGGACAGTTGGGCACTGAAGCTTTCTTT. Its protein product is CASILGQLGTEAFF.

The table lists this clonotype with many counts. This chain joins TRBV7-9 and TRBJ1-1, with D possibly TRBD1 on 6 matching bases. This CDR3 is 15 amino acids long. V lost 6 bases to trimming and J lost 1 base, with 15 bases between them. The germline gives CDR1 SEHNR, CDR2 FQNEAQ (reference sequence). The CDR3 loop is CASSRIRTENTEAFF. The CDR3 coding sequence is TGTGCCAGCAGTCGGATTAGGACAGAGAACACTGAAGCTTTCTTT.

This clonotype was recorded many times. As DNA, the CDR3 is TGTGCCAGCAGCCCAGGACTAGCAGTTAGCACAGATACGCAGTATTTT. Translation: CASSPGLAVSTDTQYF. The chain carries TRBV7-9 and TRBJ2-3, with TRBD2 identical over 8 bases. The CDR3 has 16 amino acids. Germline values: CDR1 SEHNR, CDR2 FQNEAQ (reference sequence). The V gene end was trimmed by 5 bases and the J gene end by 0 bases; junction bases not matched to a gene: 7.

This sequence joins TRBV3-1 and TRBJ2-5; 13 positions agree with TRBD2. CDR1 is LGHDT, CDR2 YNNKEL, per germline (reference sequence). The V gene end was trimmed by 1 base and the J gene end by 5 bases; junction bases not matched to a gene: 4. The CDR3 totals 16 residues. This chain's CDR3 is CASSQAGLAGVETQYF. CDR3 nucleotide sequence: TGTGCCAGCAGCCAAGCCGGACTAGCGGGAGTGGAGACCCAGTACTTC.